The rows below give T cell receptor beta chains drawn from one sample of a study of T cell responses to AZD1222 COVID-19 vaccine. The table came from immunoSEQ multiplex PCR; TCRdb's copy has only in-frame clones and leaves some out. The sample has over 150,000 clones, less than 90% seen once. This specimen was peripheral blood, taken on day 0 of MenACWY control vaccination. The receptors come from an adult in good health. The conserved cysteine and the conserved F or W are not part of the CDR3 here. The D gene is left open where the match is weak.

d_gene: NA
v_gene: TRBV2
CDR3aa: ASRTSSYEQY

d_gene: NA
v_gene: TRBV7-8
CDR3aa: ASRQGGSGNTIY

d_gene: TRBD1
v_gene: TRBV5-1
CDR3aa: ASSDPGQGNTGELF

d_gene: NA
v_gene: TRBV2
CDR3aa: ASSGGSPADTQY

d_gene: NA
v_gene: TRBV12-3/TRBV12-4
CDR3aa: ASSLQPTLGYT

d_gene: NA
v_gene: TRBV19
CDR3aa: ASSKDARDGGLIAYEQY

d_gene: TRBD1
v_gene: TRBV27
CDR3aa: ASSAQGASYGYT

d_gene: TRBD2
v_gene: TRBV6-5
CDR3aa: ASSRTSGFPYEQY

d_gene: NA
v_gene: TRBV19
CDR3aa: ATKAGAYGYT

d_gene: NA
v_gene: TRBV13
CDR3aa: ASSLNGLDYGYT

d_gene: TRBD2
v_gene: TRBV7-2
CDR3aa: ASSLSGGDEQF

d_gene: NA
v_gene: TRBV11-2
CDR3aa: ASSSQGSGELF

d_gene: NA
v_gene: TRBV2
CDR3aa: ASRVGTLGGEKLF

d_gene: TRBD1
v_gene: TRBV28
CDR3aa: ASSLFPGQGGRTEAF

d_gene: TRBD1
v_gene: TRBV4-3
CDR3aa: ASSHTGTGGNSPLH

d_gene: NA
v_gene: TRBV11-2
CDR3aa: ASSPGRRGNTEAF

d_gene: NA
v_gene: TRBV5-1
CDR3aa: ASSLVWGAETQY

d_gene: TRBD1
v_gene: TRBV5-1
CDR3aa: ASTTGGAEETQY

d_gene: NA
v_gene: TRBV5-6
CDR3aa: ASSSGPQETQY

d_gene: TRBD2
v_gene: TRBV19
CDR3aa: ASSIAGTSTQY

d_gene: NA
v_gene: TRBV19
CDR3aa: ASRKQHAGDVGELF

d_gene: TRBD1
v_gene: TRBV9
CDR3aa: ASSSPRGGRATNEKLF

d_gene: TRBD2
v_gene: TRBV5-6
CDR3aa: ASSLRVAGQGNEQF

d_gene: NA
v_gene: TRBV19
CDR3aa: ASRGGANRNYYNEQF

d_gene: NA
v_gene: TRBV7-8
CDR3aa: ASSVSGSGNTIY

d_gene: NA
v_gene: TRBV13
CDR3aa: ASTRPASGSYEQY

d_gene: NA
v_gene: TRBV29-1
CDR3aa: SVNGLRSYEQY

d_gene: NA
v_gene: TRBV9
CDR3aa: ASSPRGVNGNTIY

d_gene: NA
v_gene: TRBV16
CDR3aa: ASSQGGMGNQPQH

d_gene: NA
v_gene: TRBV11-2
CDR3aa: ASSLEGRHAGSPLH

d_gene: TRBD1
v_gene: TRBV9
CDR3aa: ASTGQGVGGYT

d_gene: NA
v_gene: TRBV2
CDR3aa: ASSLQETQY

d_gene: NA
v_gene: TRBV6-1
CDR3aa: ASSDHAGARISQH

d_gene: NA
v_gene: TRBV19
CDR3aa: ASSPRGGNSPLH

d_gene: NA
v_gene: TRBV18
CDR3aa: ASSLTEGNQPQH

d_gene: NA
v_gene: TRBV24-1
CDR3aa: ATSAGEKLF

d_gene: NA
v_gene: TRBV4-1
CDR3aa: ASSQEVRGVNTEAF

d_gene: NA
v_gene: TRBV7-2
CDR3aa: ASSPSSTSRLETQY

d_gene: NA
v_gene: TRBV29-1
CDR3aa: SVARRLNTEAF

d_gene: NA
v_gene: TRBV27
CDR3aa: ASGVRGSSYNEQF

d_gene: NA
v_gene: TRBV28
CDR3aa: ASRGWGGYT

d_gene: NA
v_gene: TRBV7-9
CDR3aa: ASSSRTLENTEAF

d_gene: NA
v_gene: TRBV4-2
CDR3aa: ASSQETRPSTDTQY

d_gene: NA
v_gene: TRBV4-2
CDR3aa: ASSQALGNEQF

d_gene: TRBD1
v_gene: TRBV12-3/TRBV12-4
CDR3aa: ASRGTVDQPQH

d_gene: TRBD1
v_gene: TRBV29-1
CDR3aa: SDRRQGMSTEAF

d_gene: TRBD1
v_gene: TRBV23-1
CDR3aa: ASSHPGTEKETQY

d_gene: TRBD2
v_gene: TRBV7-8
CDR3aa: ASSFGRAREDTQY

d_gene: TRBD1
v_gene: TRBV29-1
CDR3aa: SATTGTNTEAF

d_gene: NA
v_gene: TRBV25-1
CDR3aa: ASSGLEHLNTEAF

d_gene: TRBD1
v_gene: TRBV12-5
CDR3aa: AAGTGPGEVF

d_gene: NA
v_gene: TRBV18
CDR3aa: ASSPPRQYTEAF

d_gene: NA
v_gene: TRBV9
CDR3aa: ASSFGLTNTGELF